This T cell receptor (beta chain) was documented in a study of response to subunit inactivated influenza vaccine. Germline CDR1 is SQVTM and CDR2 is ANQGSEA. J gave up 4 bases and V 1 base, and 14 bases lay outside the gene matches. The CDR3 has 18 amino acids. For this clonotype: Antigen: not known.

Whole-study results and caveats: The authors proposed limited new T cell recruitment per seasonal influenza vaccination.

TCRdb independently ran MiXCR on the RT-PCR reads; one entry per CDR3 protein. Here the sample spans hundreds of thousands of distinct CDR3 sequences, around 11% being singletons. Sample: PBMCs from blood, taken on the day of vaccination. The receptor's source is a man aged 45 to 65 who received an inactivated influenza vaccine. This chain links TRBV29-1 with TRBJ2-1, with 9 bases identical to TRBD2. CDR3 region: CSVEGVLGGLALYNEQFF. In DNA, the CDR3 is TGCAGCGTTGAAGGGGTCCTCGGCGGACTAGCGCTTTACAATGAGCAGTTCTTC.